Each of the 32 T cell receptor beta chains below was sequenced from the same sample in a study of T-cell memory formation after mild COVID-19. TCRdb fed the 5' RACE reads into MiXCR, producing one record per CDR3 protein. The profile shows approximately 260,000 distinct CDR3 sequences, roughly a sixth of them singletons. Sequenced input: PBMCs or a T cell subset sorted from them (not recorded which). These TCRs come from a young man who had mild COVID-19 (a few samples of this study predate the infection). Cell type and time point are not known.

CDR3 DNA: TGTGCCAGCAGGGCACTACCTACTTGGGGCTCTTCACCCAATCAGCCCCAGCATTTT. Residues: CASRALPTWGSSPNQPQHF. The V gene is TRBV6-5, the J gene TRBJ1-5, with a tentative D call TRBD1 (5 bases). Germline CDR1 reads MNHEY; CDR2 reads SVGAGI. Trimming left V 6 bases short and J 3 bases short, with 27 bases between. The CDR3 runs 19 residues.

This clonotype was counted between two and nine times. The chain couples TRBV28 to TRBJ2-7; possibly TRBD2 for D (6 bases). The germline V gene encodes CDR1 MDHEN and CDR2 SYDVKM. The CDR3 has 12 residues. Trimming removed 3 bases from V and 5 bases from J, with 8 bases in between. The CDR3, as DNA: TGTGCCAGCAGTTTTCCGGGGGACGAGCAGTACGTC. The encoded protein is CASSFPGDEQYV.

The DNA for the CDR3 is TGTGCCCTACCGAGGGGAGCGGGGGGCTGGGGGGATGAGCAGTTCTTC. This translates into CALPRGAGGWGDEQFF. This rearrangement joins TRBV6-5 to TRBJ2-1; 9 positions agree with TRBD2. The CDR3 is 16 residues long. CDR1 is MNHEY and CDR2 is SVGAGI in the germline V gene. Trimming took 11 bases from V and 8 from J; bases not matched to a gene: 19.

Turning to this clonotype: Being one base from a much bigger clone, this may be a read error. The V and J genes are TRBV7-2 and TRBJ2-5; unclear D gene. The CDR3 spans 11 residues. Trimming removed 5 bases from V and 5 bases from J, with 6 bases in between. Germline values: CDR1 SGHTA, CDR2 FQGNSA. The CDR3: CASSPWETQYF. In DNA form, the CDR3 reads TGTGCCAGCAGCCCTTGGGAGACCCAGTACTTC.

CDR3 amino acids: CASSQAGPDTQYF. In DNA form, the CDR3 reads TGCGCCAGCAGCCAAGCGGGTCCAGATACGCAGTATTTT. This sequence joins TRBV4-1 and TRBJ2-3; D ambiguous. This CDR3 spans 13 amino acids. V lost 1 base to trimming and J lost 4 bases, with 6 bases between them. CDR1 is MGHRA and CDR2 is YSYEKL in the germline V gene.

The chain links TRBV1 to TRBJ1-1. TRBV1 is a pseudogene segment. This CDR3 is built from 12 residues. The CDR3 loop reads CTSSQTGIEAFF. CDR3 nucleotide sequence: TGCACCAGCAGCCAGACCGGTATTGAAGCTTTCTTT.

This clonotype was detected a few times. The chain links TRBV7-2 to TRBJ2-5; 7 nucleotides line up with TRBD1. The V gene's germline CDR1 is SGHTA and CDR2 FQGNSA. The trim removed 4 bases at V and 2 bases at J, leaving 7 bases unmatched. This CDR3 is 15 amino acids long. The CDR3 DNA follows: TGTGCCAGCAGCTGGACTCCGGGACAGCAAGAGACCCAGTACTTC. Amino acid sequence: CASSWTPGQQETQYF.

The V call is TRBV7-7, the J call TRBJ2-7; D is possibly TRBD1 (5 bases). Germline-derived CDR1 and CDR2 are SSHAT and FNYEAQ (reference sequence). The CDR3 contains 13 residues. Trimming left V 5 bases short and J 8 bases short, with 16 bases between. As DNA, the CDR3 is TGTGCCAGCAGCCCAGGTGCAGGGCAACAGCAGTACTTC. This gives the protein CASSPGAGQQQYF.

The CDR3 loop reads CASSYSGTAQRGYTF. CDR3 coding DNA: TGTGCCAGCAGTTACTCGGGGACAGCTCAACGGGGCTACACCTTC. V is TRBV6-2 or TRBV6-3 and J is TRBJ1-2; 7 nucleotides match TRBD1. In germline, CDR1 is MNHEY, CDR2 SVGEGT. This CDR3 contains 15 residues. Germline trimming cut 0 bases from V and 8 bases from J; bases unmatched to any gene: 9.

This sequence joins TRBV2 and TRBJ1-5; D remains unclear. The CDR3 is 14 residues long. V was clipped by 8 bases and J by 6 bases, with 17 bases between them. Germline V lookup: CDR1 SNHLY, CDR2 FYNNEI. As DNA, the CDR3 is TGTGCCAGCCGAAAGGAGGCTTGGGGTCAGCCCCAGCATTTT. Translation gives CASRKEAWGQPQHF.

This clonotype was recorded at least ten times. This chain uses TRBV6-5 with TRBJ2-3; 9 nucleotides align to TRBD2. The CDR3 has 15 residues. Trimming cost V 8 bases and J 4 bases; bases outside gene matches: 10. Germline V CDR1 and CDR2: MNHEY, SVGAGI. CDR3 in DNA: TGTGCCAGCTCAAGGCGGGGGGGGATCCCAGATACGCAGTATTTT. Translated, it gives CASSRRGGIPDTQYF.

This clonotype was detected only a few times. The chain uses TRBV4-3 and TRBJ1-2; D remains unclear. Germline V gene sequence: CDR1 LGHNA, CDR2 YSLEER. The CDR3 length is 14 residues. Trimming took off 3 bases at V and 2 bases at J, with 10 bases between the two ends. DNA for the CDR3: TGCGCCAGCAGCCAGGACGTACGGAACTATGGCTACACCTTC. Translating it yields CASSQDVRNYGYTF.

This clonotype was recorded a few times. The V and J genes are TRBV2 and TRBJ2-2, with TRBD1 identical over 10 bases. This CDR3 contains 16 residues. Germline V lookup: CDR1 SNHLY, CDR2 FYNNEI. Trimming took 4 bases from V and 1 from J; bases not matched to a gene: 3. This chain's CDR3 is CASSGGQGKNTGELFF. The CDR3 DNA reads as TGTGCCAGCAGTGGGGGACAGGGGAAGAACACCGGGGAGCTGTTTTTT.

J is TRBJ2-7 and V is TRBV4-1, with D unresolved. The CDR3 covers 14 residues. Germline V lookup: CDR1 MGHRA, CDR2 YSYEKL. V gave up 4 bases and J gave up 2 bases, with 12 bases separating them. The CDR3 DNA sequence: TGCGCCAGCAGCCCGACGGCCAGCGCCTACGAGCAGTACTTC. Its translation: CASSPTASAYEQYF.

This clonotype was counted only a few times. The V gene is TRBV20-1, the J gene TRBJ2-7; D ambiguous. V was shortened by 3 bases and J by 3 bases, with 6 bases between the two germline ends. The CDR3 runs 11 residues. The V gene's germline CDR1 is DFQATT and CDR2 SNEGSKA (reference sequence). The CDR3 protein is CSASSGYEQYF. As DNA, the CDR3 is TGCAGTGCTAGTTCAGGCTACGAGCAGTACTTC.

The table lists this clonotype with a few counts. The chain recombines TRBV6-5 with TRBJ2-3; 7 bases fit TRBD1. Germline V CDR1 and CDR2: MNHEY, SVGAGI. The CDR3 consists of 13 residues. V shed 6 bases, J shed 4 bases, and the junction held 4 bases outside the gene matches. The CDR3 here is CASRDTGADTQYF. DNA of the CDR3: TGTGCCAGCAGAGACACAGGGGCAGATACGCAGTATTTT.

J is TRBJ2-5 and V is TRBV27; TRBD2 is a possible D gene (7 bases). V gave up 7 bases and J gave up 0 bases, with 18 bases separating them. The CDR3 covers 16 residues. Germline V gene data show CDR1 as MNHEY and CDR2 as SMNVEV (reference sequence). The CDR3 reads CASTAGGGENQETQYF. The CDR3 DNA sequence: TGTGCCAGCACCGCTGGAGGGGGGGAGAACCAAGAGACCCAGTACTTC.

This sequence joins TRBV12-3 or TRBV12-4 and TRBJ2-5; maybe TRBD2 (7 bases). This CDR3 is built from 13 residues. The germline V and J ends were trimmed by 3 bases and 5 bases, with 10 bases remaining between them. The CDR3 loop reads CASSFGGRETQYF. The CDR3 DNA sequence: TGTGCCAGCAGTTTCGGGGGGCGGGAGACCCAGTACTTC.

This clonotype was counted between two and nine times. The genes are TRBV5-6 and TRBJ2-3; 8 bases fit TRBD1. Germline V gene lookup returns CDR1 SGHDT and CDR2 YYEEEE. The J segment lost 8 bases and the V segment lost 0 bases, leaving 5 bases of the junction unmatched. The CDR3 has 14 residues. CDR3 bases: TGTGCCAGCAGCTTGGGCCAGGGGGCACTTACGCAGTATTTT. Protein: CASSLGQGALTQYF.

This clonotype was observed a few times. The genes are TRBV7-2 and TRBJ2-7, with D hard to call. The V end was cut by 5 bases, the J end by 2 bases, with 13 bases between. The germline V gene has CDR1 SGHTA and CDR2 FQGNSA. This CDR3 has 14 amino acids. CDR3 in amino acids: CASSADAFAYEQYV. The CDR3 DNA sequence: TGTGCCAGCAGCGCCGACGCGTTTGCCTACGAGCAGTACGTC.

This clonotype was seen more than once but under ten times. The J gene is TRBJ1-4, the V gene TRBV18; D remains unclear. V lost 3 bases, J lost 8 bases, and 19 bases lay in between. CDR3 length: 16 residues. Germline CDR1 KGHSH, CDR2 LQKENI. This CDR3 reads CASSPTGPGSPEKLFF. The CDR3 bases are TGTGCCAGCTCACCCACTGGGCCCGGGAGCCCCGAAAAACTGTTTTTT.

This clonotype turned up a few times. The CDR3: CASSPGLTYNEQFF. CDR3 nucleotides: TGTGCCAGCAGTCCCGGCCTGACCTACAATGAGCAGTTCTTC. The genes are TRBV9 and TRBJ2-1; D not certain. Germline assignment: CDR1 SGDLS and CDR2 YYNGEE. Trimming stripped 5 bases from V and 2 bases from J, with 11 bases between. The CDR3 is 14 residues long.

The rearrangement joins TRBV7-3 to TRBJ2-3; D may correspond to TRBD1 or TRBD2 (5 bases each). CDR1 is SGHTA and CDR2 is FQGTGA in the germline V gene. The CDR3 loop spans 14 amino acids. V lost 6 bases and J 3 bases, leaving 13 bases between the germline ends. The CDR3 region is CASSPEGSTDTQYF. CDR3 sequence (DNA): TGTGCCAGCAGTCCTGAGGGGTCAACAGATACGCAGTATTTT.

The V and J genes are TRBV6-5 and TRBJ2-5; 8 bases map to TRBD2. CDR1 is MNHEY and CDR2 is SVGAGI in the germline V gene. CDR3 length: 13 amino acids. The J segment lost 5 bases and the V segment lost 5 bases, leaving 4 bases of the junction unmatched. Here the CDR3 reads CASSRTSRETQYF. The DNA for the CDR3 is TGTGCCAGCAGTAGGACTAGCCGCGAGACCCAGTACTTC.

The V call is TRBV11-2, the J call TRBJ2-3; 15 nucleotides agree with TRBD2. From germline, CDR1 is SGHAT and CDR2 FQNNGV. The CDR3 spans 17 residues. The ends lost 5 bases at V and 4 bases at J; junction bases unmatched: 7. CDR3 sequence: CASSQFRTSGGADTQYF. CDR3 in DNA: TGTGCCAGCAGCCAATTTCGGACTAGCGGGGGGGCAGATACGCAGTATTTT.

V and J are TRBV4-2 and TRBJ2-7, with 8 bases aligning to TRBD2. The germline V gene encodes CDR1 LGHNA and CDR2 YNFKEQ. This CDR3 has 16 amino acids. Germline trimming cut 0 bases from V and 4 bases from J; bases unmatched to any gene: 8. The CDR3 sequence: CASSQDLGGGTYEQYF. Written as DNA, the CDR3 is TGTGCCAGCAGCCAAGATCTGGGCGGGGGGACTTACGAGCAGTACTTC.

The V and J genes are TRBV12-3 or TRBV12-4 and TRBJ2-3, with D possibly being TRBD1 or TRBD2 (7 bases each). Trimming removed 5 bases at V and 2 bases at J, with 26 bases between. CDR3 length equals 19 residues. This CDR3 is CASSQQGKRGVFTTDTQYF. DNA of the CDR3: TGTGCCAGCAGTCAACAGGGGAAACGGGGGGTATTTACCACAGATACGCAGTATTTT.

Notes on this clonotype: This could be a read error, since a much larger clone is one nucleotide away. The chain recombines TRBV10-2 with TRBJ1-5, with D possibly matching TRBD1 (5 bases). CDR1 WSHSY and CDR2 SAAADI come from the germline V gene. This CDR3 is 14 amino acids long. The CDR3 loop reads CASTEGLANQHQHF. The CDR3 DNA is TGCGCCAGCACGGAGGGGCTCGCGAATCAGCACCAGCATTTT.

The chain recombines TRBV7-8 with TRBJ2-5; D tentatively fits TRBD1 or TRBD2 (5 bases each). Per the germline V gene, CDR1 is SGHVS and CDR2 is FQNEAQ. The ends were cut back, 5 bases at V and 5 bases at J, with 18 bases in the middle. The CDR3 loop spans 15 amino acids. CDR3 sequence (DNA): TGTGCCAGCAGCCATCAGGACGGGGCCGGGGAGACCCAGTACTTC. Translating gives CASSHQDGAGETQYF.

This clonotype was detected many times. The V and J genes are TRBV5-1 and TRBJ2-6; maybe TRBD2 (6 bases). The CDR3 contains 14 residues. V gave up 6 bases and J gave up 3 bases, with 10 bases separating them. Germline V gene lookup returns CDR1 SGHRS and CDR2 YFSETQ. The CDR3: CASNQGGGANVLTF. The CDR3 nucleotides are TGCGCCAGCAACCAGGGAGGTGGGGCCAACGTCCTGACTTTC.

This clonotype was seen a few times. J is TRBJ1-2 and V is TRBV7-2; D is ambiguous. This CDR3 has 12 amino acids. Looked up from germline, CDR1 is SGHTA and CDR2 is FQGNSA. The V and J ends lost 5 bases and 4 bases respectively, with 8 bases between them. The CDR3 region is CASSPGSYGYTF. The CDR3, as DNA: TGTGCCAGCAGCCCTGGGTCCTATGGCTACACCTTC. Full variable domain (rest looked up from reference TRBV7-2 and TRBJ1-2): GAGVSQSPSNKVTEKGKDVELRCDPISGHTALYWYRQSLGQGLEFLIYFQGNSAPDKSGLPSDRFSAERTGGSVSTLTIQRTQQEDSAVYLCASSPGSYGYTFGSGTRLTVV.

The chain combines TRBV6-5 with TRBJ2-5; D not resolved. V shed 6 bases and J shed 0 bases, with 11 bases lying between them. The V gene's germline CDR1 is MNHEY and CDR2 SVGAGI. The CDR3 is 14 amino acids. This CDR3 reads CASSPVRDQETQYF. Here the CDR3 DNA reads TGTGCCAGCAGCCCGGTGCGCGACCAAGAGACCCAGTACTTC.